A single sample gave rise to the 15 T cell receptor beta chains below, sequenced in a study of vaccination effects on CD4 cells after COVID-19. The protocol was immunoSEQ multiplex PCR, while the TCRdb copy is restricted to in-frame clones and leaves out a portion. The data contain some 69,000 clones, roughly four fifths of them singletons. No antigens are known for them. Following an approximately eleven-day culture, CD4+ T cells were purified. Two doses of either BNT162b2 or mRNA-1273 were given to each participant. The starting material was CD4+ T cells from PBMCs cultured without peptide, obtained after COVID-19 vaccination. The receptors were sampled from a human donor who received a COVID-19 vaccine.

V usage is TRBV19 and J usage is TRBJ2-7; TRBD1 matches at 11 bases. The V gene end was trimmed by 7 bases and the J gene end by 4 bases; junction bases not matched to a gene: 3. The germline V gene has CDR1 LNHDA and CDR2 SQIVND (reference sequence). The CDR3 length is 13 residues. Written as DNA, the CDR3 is TGTGCCAGTACCCGGGACAGGGGGTACGAGCAGTACGTC. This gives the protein CASTRDRGYEQYV.

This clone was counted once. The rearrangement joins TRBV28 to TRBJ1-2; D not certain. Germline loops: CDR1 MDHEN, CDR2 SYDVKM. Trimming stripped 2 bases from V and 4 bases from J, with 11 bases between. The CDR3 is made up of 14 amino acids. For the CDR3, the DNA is TGTGCCAGCAGTTTACTCGGGGTAATCTATGGCTACACCTTC. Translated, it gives CASSLLGVIYGYTF.

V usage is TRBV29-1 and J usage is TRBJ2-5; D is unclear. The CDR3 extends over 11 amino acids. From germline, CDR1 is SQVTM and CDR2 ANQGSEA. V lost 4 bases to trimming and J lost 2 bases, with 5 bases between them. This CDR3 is CSVVPQETQYF. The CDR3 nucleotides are TGCAGCGTTGTACCGCAAGAGACCCAGTACTTC.

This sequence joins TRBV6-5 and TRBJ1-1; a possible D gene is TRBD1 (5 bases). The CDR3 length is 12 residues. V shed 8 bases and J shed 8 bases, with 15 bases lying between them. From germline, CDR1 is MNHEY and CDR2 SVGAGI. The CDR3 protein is CASGGNGVEAFF. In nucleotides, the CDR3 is TGTGCCAGCGGGGGGAATGGTGTCGAAGCTTTCTTT.

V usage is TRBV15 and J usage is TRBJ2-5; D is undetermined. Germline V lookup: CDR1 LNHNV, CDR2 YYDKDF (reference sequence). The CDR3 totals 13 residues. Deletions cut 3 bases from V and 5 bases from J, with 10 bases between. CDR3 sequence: CATSRGRVETQYF. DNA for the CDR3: TGTGCCACCAGCAGGGGAAGGGTGGAGACCCAGTACTTC.

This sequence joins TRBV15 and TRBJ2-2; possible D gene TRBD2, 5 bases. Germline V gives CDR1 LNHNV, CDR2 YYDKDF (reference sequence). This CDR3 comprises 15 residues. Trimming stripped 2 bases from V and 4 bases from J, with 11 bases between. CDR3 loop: CATSRSGLGTGELFF. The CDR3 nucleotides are TGTGCCACCAGCAGATCCGGACTCGGCACCGGGGAGCTGTTTTTT.

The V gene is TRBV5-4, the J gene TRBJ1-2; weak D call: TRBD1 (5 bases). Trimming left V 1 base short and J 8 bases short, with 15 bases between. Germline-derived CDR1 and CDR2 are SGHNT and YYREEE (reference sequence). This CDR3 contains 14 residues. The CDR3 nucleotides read TGTGCCAGCAGCTTGTTTCAGGGAGCTAGAGGCTACACCTTC. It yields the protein CASSLFQGARGYTF.

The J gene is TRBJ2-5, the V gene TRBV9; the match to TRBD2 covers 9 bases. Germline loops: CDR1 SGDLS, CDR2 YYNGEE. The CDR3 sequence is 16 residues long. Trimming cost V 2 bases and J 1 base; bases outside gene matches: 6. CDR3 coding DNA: TGTGCCAGCAGCGTCAAAGCGGGGGGTTTCCAAGAGACCCAGTACTTC. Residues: CASSVKAGGFQETQYF.

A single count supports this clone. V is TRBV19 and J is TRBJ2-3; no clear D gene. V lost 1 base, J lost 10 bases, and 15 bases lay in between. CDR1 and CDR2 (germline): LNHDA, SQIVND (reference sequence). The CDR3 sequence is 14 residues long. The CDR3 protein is CASSIVAGSAAQYF. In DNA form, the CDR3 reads TGTGCCAGTAGTATAGTCGCAGGTTCTGCGGCGCAGTATTTT.

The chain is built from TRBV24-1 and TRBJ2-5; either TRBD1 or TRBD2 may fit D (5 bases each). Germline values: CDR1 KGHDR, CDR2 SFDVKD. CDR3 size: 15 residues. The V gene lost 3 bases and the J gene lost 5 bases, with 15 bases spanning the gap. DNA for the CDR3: TGTGCCACCAGTGATGAGGGGTCGGGTCTGGAGACCCAGTACTTC. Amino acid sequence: CATSDEGSGLETQYF.

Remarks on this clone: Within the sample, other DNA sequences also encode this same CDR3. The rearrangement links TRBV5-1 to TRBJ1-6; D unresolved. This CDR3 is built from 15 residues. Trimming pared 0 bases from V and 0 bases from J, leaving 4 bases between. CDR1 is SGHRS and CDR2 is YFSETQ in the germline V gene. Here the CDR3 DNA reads TGCGCCAGCAGCTTGGATAGCTCCTATAATTCACCCCTCCACTTT. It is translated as CASSLDSSYNSPLHF.

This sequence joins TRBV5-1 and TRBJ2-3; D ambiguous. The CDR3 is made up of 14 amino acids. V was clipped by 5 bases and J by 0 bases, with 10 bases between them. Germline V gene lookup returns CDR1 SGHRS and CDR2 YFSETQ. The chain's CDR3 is CASRSVESTDTQYF. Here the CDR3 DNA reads TGCGCCAGCAGATCGGTGGAGAGCACAGATACGCAGTATTTT.

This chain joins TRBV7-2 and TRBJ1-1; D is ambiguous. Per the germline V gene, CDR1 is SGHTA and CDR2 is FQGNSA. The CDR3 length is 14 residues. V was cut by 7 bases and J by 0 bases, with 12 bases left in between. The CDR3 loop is CASTAQTMNTEAFF. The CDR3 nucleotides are TGTGCCAGCACCGCACAGACAATGAACACTGAAGCTTTCTTT.

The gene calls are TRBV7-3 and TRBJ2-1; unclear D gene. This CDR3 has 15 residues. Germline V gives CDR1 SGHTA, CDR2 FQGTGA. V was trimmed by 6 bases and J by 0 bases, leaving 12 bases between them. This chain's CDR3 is CASSPAAASYNEQFF. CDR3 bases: TGTGCCAGCAGTCCCGCGGCGGCCTCCTACAATGAGCAGTTCTTC.

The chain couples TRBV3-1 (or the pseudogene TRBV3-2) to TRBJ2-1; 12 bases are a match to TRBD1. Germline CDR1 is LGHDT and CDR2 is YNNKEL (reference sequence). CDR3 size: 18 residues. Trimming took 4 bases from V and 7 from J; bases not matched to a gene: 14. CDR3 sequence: CASSLGGTGGAGFNEQFF. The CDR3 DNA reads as TGTGCCAGCAGCCTAGGAGGGACAGGGGGCGCGGGGTTTAATGAGCAGTTCTTC.